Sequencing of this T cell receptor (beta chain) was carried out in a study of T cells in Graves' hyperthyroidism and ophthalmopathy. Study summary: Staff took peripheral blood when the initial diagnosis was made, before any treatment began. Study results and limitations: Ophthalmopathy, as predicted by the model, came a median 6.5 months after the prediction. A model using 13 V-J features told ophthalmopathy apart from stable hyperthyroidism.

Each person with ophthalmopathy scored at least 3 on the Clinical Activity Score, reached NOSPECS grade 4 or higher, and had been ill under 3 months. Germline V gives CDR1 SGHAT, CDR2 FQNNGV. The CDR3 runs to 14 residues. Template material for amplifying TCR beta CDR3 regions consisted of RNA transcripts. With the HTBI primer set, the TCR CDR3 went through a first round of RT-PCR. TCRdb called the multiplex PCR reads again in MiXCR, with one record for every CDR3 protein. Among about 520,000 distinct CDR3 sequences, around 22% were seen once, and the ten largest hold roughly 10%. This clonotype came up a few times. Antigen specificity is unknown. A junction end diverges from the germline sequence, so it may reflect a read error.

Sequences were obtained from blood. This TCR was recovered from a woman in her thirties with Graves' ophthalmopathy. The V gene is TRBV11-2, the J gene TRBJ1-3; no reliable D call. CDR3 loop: CANSFQYSGNTIYF. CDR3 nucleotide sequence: TGTGCCAACAGCTTCCAGTACTCTGGAAACACCATATATTTT.